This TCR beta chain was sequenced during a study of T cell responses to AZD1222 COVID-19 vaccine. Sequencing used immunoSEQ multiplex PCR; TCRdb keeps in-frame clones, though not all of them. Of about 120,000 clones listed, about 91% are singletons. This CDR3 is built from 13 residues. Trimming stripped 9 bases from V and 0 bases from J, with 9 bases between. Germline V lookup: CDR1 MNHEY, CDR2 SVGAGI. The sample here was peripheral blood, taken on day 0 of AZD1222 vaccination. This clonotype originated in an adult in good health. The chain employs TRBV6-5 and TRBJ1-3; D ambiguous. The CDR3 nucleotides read TGTGCCAGTGGTTACGGCTCTGGAAACACCATATATTTT. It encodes CASGYGSGNTIYF.